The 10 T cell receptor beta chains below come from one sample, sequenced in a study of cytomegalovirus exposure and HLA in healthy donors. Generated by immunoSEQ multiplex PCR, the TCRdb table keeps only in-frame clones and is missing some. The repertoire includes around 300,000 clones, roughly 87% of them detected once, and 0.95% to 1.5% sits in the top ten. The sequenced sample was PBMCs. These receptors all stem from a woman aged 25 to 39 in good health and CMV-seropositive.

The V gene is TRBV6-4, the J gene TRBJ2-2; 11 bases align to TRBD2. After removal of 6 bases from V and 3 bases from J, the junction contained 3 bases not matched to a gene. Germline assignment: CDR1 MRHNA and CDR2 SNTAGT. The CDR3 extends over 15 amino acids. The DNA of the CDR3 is TGTGCCAGCAGGACACTAGCGGGAGACACCGGGGAGCTGTTTTTT. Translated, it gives CASRTLAGDTGELFF.

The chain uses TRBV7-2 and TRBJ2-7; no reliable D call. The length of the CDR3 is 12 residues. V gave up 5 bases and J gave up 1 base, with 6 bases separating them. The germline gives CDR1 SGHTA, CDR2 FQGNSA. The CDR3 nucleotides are TGTGCCAGCAGCGAAACTTCCTACGAGCAGTACTTC. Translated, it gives CASSETSYEQYF.

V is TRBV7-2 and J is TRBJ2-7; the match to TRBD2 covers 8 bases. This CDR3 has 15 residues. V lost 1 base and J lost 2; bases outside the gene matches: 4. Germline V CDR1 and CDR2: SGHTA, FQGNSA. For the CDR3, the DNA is TGTGCCAGCAGCTTAGGAATTAGCGGGGCCTACGAGCAGTACTTC. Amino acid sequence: CASSLGISGAYEQYF.

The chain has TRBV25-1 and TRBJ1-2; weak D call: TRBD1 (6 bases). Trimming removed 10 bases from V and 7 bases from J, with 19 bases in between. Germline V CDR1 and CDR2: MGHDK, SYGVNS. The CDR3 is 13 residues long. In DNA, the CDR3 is TGTGCCACAGCCGGGGACACCGTCCGTGGCTACACCTTC. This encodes CATAGDTVRGYTF.

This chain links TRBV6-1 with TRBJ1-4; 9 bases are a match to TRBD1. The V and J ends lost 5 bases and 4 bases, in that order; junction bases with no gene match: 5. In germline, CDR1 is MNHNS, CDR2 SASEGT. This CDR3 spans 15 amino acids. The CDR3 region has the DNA TGTGCCAGCAGTCCTGGACAGGGGAATAATGAAAAACTGTTTTTT. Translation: CASSPGQGNNEKLFF.

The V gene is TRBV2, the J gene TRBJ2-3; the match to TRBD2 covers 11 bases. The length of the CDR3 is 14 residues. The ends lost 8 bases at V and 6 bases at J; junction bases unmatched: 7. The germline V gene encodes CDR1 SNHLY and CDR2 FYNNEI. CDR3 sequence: CASYGSGRDDTQYF. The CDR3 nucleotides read TGTGCCAGCTATGGTAGCGGGAGGGATGATACGCAGTATTTT.

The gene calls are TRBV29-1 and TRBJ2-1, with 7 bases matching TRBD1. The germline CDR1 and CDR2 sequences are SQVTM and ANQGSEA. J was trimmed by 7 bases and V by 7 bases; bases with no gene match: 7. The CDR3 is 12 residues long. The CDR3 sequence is CSARQGVNEQFF. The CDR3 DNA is TGCAGCGCGAGACAGGGCGTGAATGAGCAGTTCTTC.

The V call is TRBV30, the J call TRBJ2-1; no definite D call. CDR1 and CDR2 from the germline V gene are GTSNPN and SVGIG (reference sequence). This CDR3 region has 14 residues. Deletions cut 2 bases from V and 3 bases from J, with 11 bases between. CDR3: CAWSLLANYNEQFF. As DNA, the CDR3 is TGTGCCTGGAGTCTTCTCGCAAACTACAATGAGCAGTTCTTC.

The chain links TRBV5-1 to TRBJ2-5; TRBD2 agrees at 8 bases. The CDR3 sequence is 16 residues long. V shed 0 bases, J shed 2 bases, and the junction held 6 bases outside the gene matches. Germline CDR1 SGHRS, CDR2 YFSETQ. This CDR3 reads CASSLGGASGQETQYF. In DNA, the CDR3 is TGCGCCAGCAGCTTGGGAGGGGCTAGCGGGCAAGAGACCCAGTACTTC.

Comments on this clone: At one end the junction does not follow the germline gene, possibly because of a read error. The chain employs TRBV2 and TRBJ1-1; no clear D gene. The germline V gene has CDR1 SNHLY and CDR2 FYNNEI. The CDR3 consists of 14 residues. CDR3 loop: CASSEAFGNAEAFF. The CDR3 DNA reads TGTGCCAGCAGTGAAGCGTTCGGGAACGCTGAAGCTTTCTTT.